Included here is one T cell receptor beta chain sequence, with context. Its antigen is undetermined. This sample was included in a study of T-cell reconstitution after alpha-beta-depleted transplantation in children. Findings and caveats of the study: One year after transplant, T-cell counts and diversity came mostly from newly produced T cells. Several hundred graft clones that had expanded were reportedly the source of alpha-beta T cells about two months after transplant. Some patients' high day-60 TCRbeta diversity was attributed to recipient cells surviving conditioning.

The V gene lost 9 bases and the J gene lost 5 bases, with 16 bases spanning the gap. The CDR3 has 13 amino acids. Preparation of the TCRbeta library was carried out with unique molecular identifiers. TCRdb called the PCR reads again in MiXCR, with one record for every CDR3 protein. The sample includes just over 950,000 distinct CDR3 sequences, about 30% seen only once; the top ten take approximately 30%. Sequenced here: PBMCs, mostly from graft donor cells, sampled 360 days after TCRalphabeta/CD19-depleted stem cell transplant. The TCR was taken from a boy under two years old who had a stem cell transplant for SCID, so the T cells may come from the graft donor. V usage is TRBV12-3 or TRBV12-4 and J usage is TRBJ1-1; TRBD1 is a possible D gene (5 bases). CDR3 DNA sequence: TGTGCCAGTGAGGGACCTCAAACGACTGAAGCTTTCTTT. Translating gives CASEGPQTTEAFF.